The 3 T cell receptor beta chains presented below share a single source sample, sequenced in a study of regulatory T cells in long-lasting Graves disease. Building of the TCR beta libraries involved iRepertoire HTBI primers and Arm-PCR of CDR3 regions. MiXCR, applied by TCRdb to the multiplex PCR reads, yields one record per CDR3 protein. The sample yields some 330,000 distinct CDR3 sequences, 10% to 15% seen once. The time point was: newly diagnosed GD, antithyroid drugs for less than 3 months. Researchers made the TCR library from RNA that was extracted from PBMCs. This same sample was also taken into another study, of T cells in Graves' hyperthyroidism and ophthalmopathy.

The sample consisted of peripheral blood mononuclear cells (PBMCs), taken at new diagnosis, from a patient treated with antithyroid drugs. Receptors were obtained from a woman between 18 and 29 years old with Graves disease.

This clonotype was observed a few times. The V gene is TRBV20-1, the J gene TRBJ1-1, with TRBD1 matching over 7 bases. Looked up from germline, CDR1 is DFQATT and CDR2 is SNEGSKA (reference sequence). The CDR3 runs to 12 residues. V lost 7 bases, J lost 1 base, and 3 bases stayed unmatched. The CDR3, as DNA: TGCAGTGAGCGGGACAGGAACACTGAAGCTTTCTTT. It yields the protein CSERDRNTEAFF.

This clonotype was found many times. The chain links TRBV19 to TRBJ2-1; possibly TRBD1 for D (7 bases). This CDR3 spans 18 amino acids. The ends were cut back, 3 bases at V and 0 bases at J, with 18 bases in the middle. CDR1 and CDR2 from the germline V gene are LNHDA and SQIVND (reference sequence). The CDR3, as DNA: TGTGCCAGTAGTATCCCCCCCGGGCGGGACAGCTCCTACAATGAGCAGTTCTTC. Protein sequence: CASSIPPGRDSSYNEQFF.

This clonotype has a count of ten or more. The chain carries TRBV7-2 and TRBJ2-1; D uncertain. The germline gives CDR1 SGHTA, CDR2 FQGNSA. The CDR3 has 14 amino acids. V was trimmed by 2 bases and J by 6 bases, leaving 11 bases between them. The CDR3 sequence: CASSLLSRSNEQFF. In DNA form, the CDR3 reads TGTGCCAGCAGCTTACTAAGCAGATCCAATGAGCAGTTCTTC.